Following are 26 T cell receptor beta chains from one sample sequenced in a study of post-analysis software for immune sequencing data. These receptors have no known antigen. Points from the study as a whole: Comparison of patients with controls showed five TRBV segments more frequent in patients, TRBV5-6, TRBV5-1 and TRBV20-1 among them.

The TCR beta cDNA libraries carried unique molecular identifiers. Each CDR3 protein is one row after TCRdb ran MiXCR on the PCR reads. The repertoire holds hundreds of thousands of distinct CDR3 sequences, around 40% seen once, with 9% to 13% in the top ten. Specimen: blood. Source of these receptors: a girl aged 10 to 17 with multiple sclerosis.

This clonotype was detected only once. CDR3 amino acids: CSATRTSAFSYEQYF. The CDR3 DNA reads as TGCAGTGCTACGAGGACTAGCGCCTTCTCCTACGAGCAGTACTTC. The rearrangement links TRBV20-1 to TRBJ2-7, with 9 positions matching TRBD2. Germline lookup yields CDR1 DFQATT and CDR2 SNEGSKA (reference sequence). The V segment lost 4 bases and the J segment 0 bases; nucleotides outside the gene matches: 7. This CDR3 comprises 15 residues.

Notes on this clonotype: A junction end diverges from the germline sequence, so it may reflect a read error. The rearrangement links TRBV7-8 to TRBJ2-7; TRBD2 might be the D (6 bases). The length of the CDR3 is 18 residues. The germline V gene has CDR1 SGHVS and CDR2 FQNEAQ. The CDR3 coding sequence is TGTGCCAACAGCTTAGCGTCCGTGACACTAGCCGGGGGCTACGAGCAGTACTTC. This codes for CANSLASVTLAGGYEQYF.

The V call is TRBV4-1, the J call TRBJ1-2; D gene unclear. The V end was cut by 1 base, the J end by 2 bases, with 8 bases between. Per the germline V gene, CDR1 is MGHRA and CDR2 is YSYEKL. The CDR3 covers 14 residues. CDR3 nucleotides: TGCGCCAGCAGCCAAGGAAACGGAAACTATGGCTACACCTTC. Protein product: CASSQGNGNYGYTF.

This sequence joins TRBV20-1 and TRBJ2-3; 9 nucleotides line up with TRBD2. The germline gives CDR1 DFQATT, CDR2 SNEGSKA (reference sequence). Unmatched junction bases numbered 10, after V lost 5 bases and J lost 4 bases. The CDR3 consists of 15 residues. CDR3 DNA: TGCAGTGCTGGATCGGGACTAGCTTCGTCAGATACGCAGTATTTT. The encoded protein is CSAGSGLASSDTQYF.

This clonotype has just one count. This chain connects TRBV28 to TRBJ2-7, with TRBD2 matching 16 bases. CDR3 length: 16 residues. Germline trimming cut 4 bases from V and 6 bases from J; bases unmatched to any gene: 6. Germline V gene lookup returns CDR1 MDHEN and CDR2 SYDVKM. The CDR3 reads CASSSPGTSGRGEQYF. DNA for the CDR3: TGTGCCAGCAGTTCCCCCGGGACTAGCGGGAGGGGCGAGCAGTACTTC.

V gene TRBV28 combines with J gene TRBJ2-3; 12 bases are a match to TRBD2. The CDR3 is 16 amino acids. The V gene end was trimmed by 6 bases and the J gene end by 5 bases; junction bases not matched to a gene: 9. The germline V gene has CDR1 MDHEN and CDR2 SYDVKM. The CDR3 bases are TGTGCCAGCAGGGGGACTAGCGGGTCCGCCGGAGATACGCAGTATTTT. The encoded protein is CASRGTSGSAGDTQYF.

The V call is TRBV20-1, the J call TRBJ2-7; D remains ambiguous. Germline V gene lookup returns CDR1 DFQATT and CDR2 SNEGSKA (reference sequence). The V end was cut by 6 bases, the J end by 8 bases, with 11 bases between. This CDR3 has 10 amino acids. Written as DNA, the CDR3 is TGCAGTGCGGGTTTTGGGAAGCAGTACTTC. Translation: CSAGFGKQYF.

The CDR3 loop is CASSLIWTVSTDTQYF. Here the CDR3 DNA reads TGCGCCAGCAGCTTGATATGGACGGTGTCCACAGATACGCAGTATTTT. This rearrangement joins TRBV5-1 to TRBJ2-3; no firm D call. Trimming took off 1 base at V and 2 bases at J, with 14 bases between the two ends. There are 16 residues in the CDR3. Germline CDR1 SGHRS, CDR2 YFSETQ.

V is TRBV7-9 and J is TRBJ2-5; 9 bases map to TRBD1. The J call may be mistaken, given a closer DNA end match to TRBJ2-7. This CDR3 contains 14 residues. CDR1 and CDR2 (germline): SEHNR, FQNEAQ (reference sequence). The CDR3 loop reads CASSEQGALNEQYF. CDR3 coding DNA: TGTGCCAGCAGCGAACAGGGGGCCCTAAACGAGCAGTACTTC.

V and J are TRBV28 and TRBJ2-4, with a weak D call TRBD1 (5 bases). TRBJ2-7 explains the end of the DNA better; the J call may be wrong. Germline CDR1 MDHEN, CDR2 SYDVKM. The CDR3 spans 13 residues. The CDR3 DNA is TGTGCCAGCACCCCGGACAATACCTACGAGCAGTACTTC. Its translation is CASTPDNTYEQYF.

The chain recombines TRBV7-9 with TRBJ2-7; TRBD2 is a possible D gene (6 bases). Germline-derived CDR1 and CDR2 are SEHNR and FQNEAQ (reference sequence). There are 13 residues in the CDR3. V was clipped by 5 bases and J by 3 bases, with 11 bases between them. CDR3: CASSPGGNYEQYF. The CDR3, as DNA: TGTGCCAGCAGCCCCGGGGGAAACTACGAGCAGTACTTC. Full variable domain (outside the CDR3, taken from reference TRBV7-9 and TRBJ2-7): DTGVSQNPRHKITKRGQNVTFRCDPISEHNRLYWYRQTLGQGPEFLTYFQNEAQLEKSRLLSDRFSAERPKGSFSTLEIQRTEQGDSAMYLCASSPGGNYEQYFGPGTRLTVT.

This clonotype turned up a few times. The J gene is TRBJ1-5, the V gene TRBV24-1; 9 nucleotides align to TRBD1. With 9 bases clipped from V and 5 bases from J, the junction kept 19 bases outside the gene matches. CDR3 size: 18 residues. The germline V gene encodes CDR1 KGHDR and CDR2 SFDVKD. DNA for the CDR3: TGTGCCACCTCTCCCGCACCTACCGGGACAGGGTCGTATCAGCCCCAGCATTTT. It specifies CATSPAPTGTGSYQPQHF.

This clonotype came up a few times. The rearrangement links TRBV27 to TRBJ1-2, with 7 bases lining up with TRBD1. Germline-derived CDR1 and CDR2 are MNHEY and SMNVEV (reference sequence). Unmatched junction bases numbered 5, after V lost 3 bases and J lost 1 base. The CDR3 extends over 15 amino acids. The CDR3 protein is CASSFGQAYNYGYTF. The CDR3 DNA reads TGTGCCAGCAGTTTCGGACAGGCTTATAACTATGGCTACACCTTC.

The chain has TRBV4-2 and TRBJ1-5, with D unresolved. Germline-derived CDR1 and CDR2 are LGHNA and YNFKEQ. This CDR3 spans 16 amino acids. V dropped 6 bases and J dropped 4 bases, with 19 bases sitting between them. This chain's CDR3 is CASSPSYGRANQPQHF. CDR3 DNA: TGTGCCAGCAGTCCTTCATACGGACGGGCTAATCAGCCCCAGCATTTT.

This clonotype was seen only a few times. The chain joins TRBV7-2 to TRBJ2-1; D call uncertain. The germline V gene encodes CDR1 SGHTA and CDR2 FQGNSA. V lost 1 base to trimming and J lost 5 bases, with 6 bases between them. This CDR3 has 13 residues. This CDR3 reads CASSLDQNNEQFF. CDR3 coding DNA: TGTGCCAGCAGCTTAGACCAGAACAATGAGCAGTTCTTC. Drawing the rest from reference TRBV7-2 and TRBJ2-1, the complete variable domain is GAGVSQSPSNKVTEKGKDVELRCDPISGHTALYWYRQSLGQGLEFLIYFQGNSAPDKSGLPSDRFSAERTGGSVSTLTIQRTQQEDSAVYLCASSLDQNNEQFFGPGTRLTVL.

The chain has TRBV2 and TRBJ1-4, with 7 bases fitting TRBD1. V lost 0 bases to trimming and J lost 7 bases; unmatched junction nucleotides: 8. The germline gives CDR1 SNHLY, CDR2 FYNNEI. The length of the CDR3 is 16 residues. DNA for the CDR3: TGTGCCAGCAGTGAAGCGCAAGGGGGCGGAGGTGAAAAACTGTTTTTT. Its protein product is CASSEAQGGGGEKLFF.

V and J are TRBV10-3 and TRBJ2-1; 10 bases map to TRBD2. The V gene's germline CDR1 is ENHRY and CDR2 SYGVKD. J gave up 9 bases and V 0 bases, and 5 bases lay outside the gene matches. CDR3 length: 15 residues. The CDR3 loop is CAISESTSGRGEQFF. The DNA of the CDR3 is TGTGCCATCAGTGAGTCGACCAGCGGGAGGGGTGAGCAGTTCTTC.

The rearrangement links TRBV20-1 to TRBJ2-4; D gene uncertain. In germline, CDR1 is DFQATT, CDR2 SNEGSKA (reference sequence). The CDR3 sequence is 15 residues long. Deletions cut 0 bases from V and 0 bases from J, with 9 bases between. The CDR3 loop is CSARDPILAKNIQYF. The CDR3 DNA reads as TGCAGTGCTAGAGATCCGATTCTAGCCAAAAACATTCAGTACTTC.

This clonotype was seen a few times. V is TRBV20-1 and J is TRBJ1-2; D call uncertain. The ends were cut back, 3 bases at V and 7 bases at J, with 9 bases in the middle. CDR3 length: 11 residues. Germline V gene lookup returns CDR1 DFQATT and CDR2 SNEGSKA (reference sequence). The CDR3 is CSASSGFGYTF. Here the CDR3 DNA reads TGCAGTGCTAGCTCGGGGTTTGGCTACACCTTC.

The rearrangement joins TRBV3-1 to TRBJ1-1, with a tentative D call TRBD1 (6 bases). CDR1 and CDR2 (germline): LGHDT, YNNKEL (reference sequence). The germline V and J ends were trimmed by 3 bases and 1 base, with 12 bases remaining between them. The CDR3 runs 15 residues. The CDR3 DNA is TGTGCCAGCAGCCATTCAGGGACACCGAACACTGAAGCTTTCTTT. This gives the protein CASSHSGTPNTEAFF.

This clonotype was detected a few times. The chain combines TRBV4-3 with TRBJ2-5, with D possibly matching TRBD1 (6 bases). The CDR3 totals 15 residues. CDR1 and CDR2 (germline): LGHNA, YSLEER. Trimming removed 0 bases at V and 1 base at J, with 9 bases between. CDR3 sequence (DNA): TGCGCCAGCAGCCAAGATCAGGACAGCCAAGAGACCCAGTACTTC. Residues: CASSQDQDSQETQYF.

CDR3 in DNA: TGTGCCTGGAGTGTAGTAGGGACAGGCTATGGCTACACCTTC. The encoded protein is CAWSVVGTGYGYTF. This chain connects TRBV30 to TRBJ1-2; 8 nucleotides align to TRBD1. The V gene end was trimmed by 0 bases and the J gene end by 4 bases; junction bases not matched to a gene: 4. The germline V gene has CDR1 GTSNPN and CDR2 SVGIG (reference sequence). This CDR3 spans 14 amino acids.

This clonotype appeared many times. The V gene is TRBV6-5, the J gene TRBJ2-7; D is unresolved. Trimming removed 6 bases from V and 0 bases from J, with 15 bases in between. CDR1 and CDR2 from the germline V gene are MNHEY and SVGAGI. The CDR3 has 15 amino acids. The DNA of the CDR3 is TGTGCCAGCAGCATAAGCCCGACCCTCTCCTACGAGCAGTACTTC. This gives the protein CASSISPTLSYEQYF.

The chain joins TRBV20-1 to TRBJ2-7; D possibly corresponds to TRBD2 (5 bases). This CDR3 is 14 amino acids long. V lost 0 bases, J lost 3 bases, and 12 bases lay in between. CDR1 and CDR2 from the germline V gene are DFQATT and SNEGSKA (reference sequence). The CDR3 sequence: CSARDNWENYEQYF. The CDR3 DNA is TGCAGTGCTAGAGATAACTGGGAGAACTACGAGCAGTACTTC.

The rearrangement links TRBV20-1 to TRBJ2-7; the D is unclear. Germline CDR1 and CDR2: DFQATT and SNEGSKA (reference sequence). With 3 bases removed from V and 2 bases from J, the gap between germline ends came to 14 bases. The CDR3 consists of 14 residues. The CDR3 sequence is CSASPGMGTYEQYF. CDR3 DNA: TGCAGTGCTAGCCCTGGGATGGGTACCTACGAGCAGTACTTC.

This clonotype was seen a handful of times. The genes are TRBV20-1 and TRBJ2-7; D is perhaps TRBD1 (6 bases). V was pared by 3 bases and J by 6 bases, with 15 bases between. The CDR3 is 13 residues long. The germline V gene encodes CDR1 DFQATT and CDR2 SNEGSKA (reference sequence). CDR3 sequence: CSARGNRVSEQYF. The CDR3 region has the DNA TGCAGTGCTAGGGGGAACAGGGTATCCGAGCAGTACTTC.